This T cell receptor (beta chain) originates from a study of shared clonotypes between healthy human individuals. To note about this clone: Its antigen is not identified.

In the naive CD8 group, cells lacked CD45RO and were positively selected for CCR7, so terminally differentiated effector memory CD45RA+ cells were left out. Study-wide results and limits: A generally larger estimated richness was seen in naive subsets than in memory subsets. Shared across four donors were 5% to 6% of the naive CD4 clonotypes.

Sequencing used immunoSEQ multiplex PCR; TCRdb keeps in-frame clones, though not all of them. This table holds roughly 1,800,000 clones, around 96% found once. The V gene's germline CDR1 is MGHRA and CDR2 YSYEKL. V was clipped by 3 bases and J by 3 bases, with 18 bases between them. The CDR3 spans 17 residues. This chain joins TRBV4-1 and TRBJ1-3; the D gene is possibly TRBD1 (6 bases). The sample comprised naive CD8+ T cells sorted from blood. The sequence was obtained from a man aged 18 to 29 in good health. The CDR3, as DNA: TGCGCCAGCAGCCAGCTTTTCCAGGGGTCGATTGGAAACACCATATATTTT. Its translation: CASSQLFQGSIGNTIYF.